This T cell receptor beta chain was obtained from a study of response to subunit inactivated influenza vaccine. General study findings and limits: It was the authors' suggestion that each seasonal influenza vaccination recruits few new T cells.

CDR1 is MNHNS and CDR2 is SASEGT in the germline V gene. The junction had 7 bases not matched to a gene; V was cut back by 7 bases and J by 0 bases. The CDR3 sequence is 15 residues long. A word on this clonotype: Its specificity is unknown.

One entry per CDR3 protein results from TCRdb running MiXCR on the RT-PCR reads. The sample has hundreds of thousands of distinct CDR3 sequences, 15% to 18% seen once; the top ten hold roughly 12%. Here the sequenced sample was PBMCs from blood, taken roughly 13 days after vaccination. This rearrangement joins TRBV6-1 to TRBJ2-3; 7 bases match TRBD2. This receptor was obtained from a man in his fifties or sixties who received an inactivated influenza vaccine. CDR3 amino acids: CASNGLVASTDTQYF. The CDR3 DNA sequence: TGTGCCAGCAACGGACTAGTCGCTAGCACAGATACGCAGTATTTT.